These 28 T cell receptor beta chains were all obtained from the same sample, sequenced in a study of spatial heterogeneity in lung cancer. TCRdb reprocessed the 5' RACE reads via MiXCR and lists one record per CDR3 protein. The sample consists of roughly 3,300 distinct CDR3 sequences, approximately 15% of them appearing once. Regarding time point: sample taken at primary tumor resection. Extraction of whole RNA from tumor, nontumor lung or frozen PBMC preceded unsorted sequencing. Specimen: PBMCs, collected at surgery. These receptors were taken from a female donor with early-stage non-small cell lung cancer.

This clonotype was counted at least ten times. This sequence joins TRBV2 and TRBJ2-2, with 7 bases fitting TRBD1. Germline V gene sequence: CDR1 SNHLY, CDR2 FYNNEI. Trimming at V came to 9 bases and at J to 3 bases, leaving 7 bases not matched to a gene. This CDR3 region has 14 residues. CDR3 nucleotides: TGTGCCAGTAAAAAGGACAGGTACACCGGGGAGCTGTTTTTT. This encodes CASKKDRYTGELFF.

This clonotype has a count of ten or more. The rearrangement joins TRBV6-1 to TRBJ2-1, with TRBD2 as a possible D gene (6 bases). The CDR3 has 10 amino acids. The germline CDR1 and CDR2 sequences are MNHNS and SASEGT. The V end was cut by 7 bases, the J end by 15 bases, with 13 bases between. The CDR3 region is CASMLGTLFF. The DNA of the CDR3 is TGTGCCAGCATGCTGGGGACTCTGTTCTTC.

The table lists this clonotype with many counts. The genes are TRBV6-1 and TRBJ1-1; 10 bases agree with TRBD1. From germline, CDR1 is MNHNS and CDR2 SASEGT. J gave up 4 bases and V 10 bases, and 6 bases lay outside the gene matches. The length of the CDR3 is 13 residues. The CDR3 nucleotides are TGTGCCACCCGACAGGGGGCGGCCACTGAAGCTTTCTTT. This gives the protein CATRQGAATEAFF.

By its share, this clonotype is medium-sized (0.01 to 0.1%). This rearrangement joins TRBV28 to TRBJ2-4, with 9 bases matching TRBD1. The J segment lost 2 bases and the V segment lost 2 bases, leaving 4 bases of the junction unmatched. This CDR3 contains 16 residues. The germline V gene has CDR1 MDHEN and CDR2 SYDVKM. In DNA, the CDR3 is TGTGCCAGCAGTTTAGCGGACAGGGGTACCAAAAACATTCAGTACTTC. It codes for CASSLADRGTKNIQYF.

The chain combines TRBV4-1 with TRBJ2-6; TRBD1 might be the D (6 bases). The ends were cut back, 3 bases at V and 2 bases at J, with 20 bases in the middle. The CDR3 runs to 19 residues. The germline V gene encodes CDR1 MGHRA and CDR2 YSYEKL. In nucleotides, the CDR3 is TGCGCCAGCAGCCAGGACCTGTGGACAGATCGTACTGGGGCCAACGTCCTGACTTTC. This codes for CASSQDLWTDRTGANVLTF.

This clonotype was seen repeatedly, ten times or more. This chain uses TRBV5-1 with TRBJ2-1; TRBD2 matches at 8 bases. After removal of 0 bases from V and 6 bases from J, the junction contained 5 bases not matched to a gene. The germline gives CDR1 SGHRS, CDR2 YFSETQ. This CDR3 region has 15 residues. CDR3 DNA sequence: TGCGCCAGCAGCTTGGGAGCGGGAGTGCTCAATGAGCAGTTCTTC. Translation: CASSLGAGVLNEQFF.

This clonotype was observed at least ten times. The chain uses TRBV2 and TRBJ2-2; D perhaps matches TRBD2 (5 bases). The CDR3 is 11 residues long. Trimming removed 8 bases at V and 4 bases at J, with 5 bases between. CDR1 and CDR2 from the germline V gene are SNHLY and FYNNEI. The CDR3 loop reads CASRGTGELFF. CDR3 nucleotides: TGTGCCAGCCGGGGCACCGGGGAGCTGTTTTTT.

This clonotype was found many times. J is TRBJ2-2 and V is TRBV20-1; 12 bases fit TRBD1. Trimming at V came to 0 bases and at J to 6 bases, leaving 8 bases not matched to a gene. Germline V lookup: CDR1 DFQATT, CDR2 SNEGSKA (reference sequence). The CDR3 sequence is 17 residues long. Here the CDR3 DNA reads TGCAGTGCTAGAGACACCGGGACAGGGGGCTTGGCCGGGGAGCTGTTTTTT. Translation: CSARDTGTGGLAGELFF.

The V gene is TRBV3-1, the J gene TRBJ2-5; TRBD1 agrees at 7 bases. In germline, CDR1 is LGHDT, CDR2 YNNKEL (reference sequence). CDR3 length equals 14 residues. V lost 1 base to trimming and J lost 5 bases; unmatched junction nucleotides: 4. As DNA, the CDR3 is TGTGCCAGCAGCCAAGGACAGGGACGGGAGACCCAGTACTTC. The encoded protein is CASSQGQGRETQYF.

The sample holds many counts of this clonotype. This chain connects TRBV6-2 or TRBV6-3 to TRBJ2-1; 8 nucleotides align to TRBD2. Germline V CDR1 and CDR2: MNHEY, SVGEGT. The CDR3 consists of 14 residues. J lost 3 bases, V lost 6 bases, and 4 bases had no gene match. CDR3 in amino acids: CASRPTSGYNEQFF. DNA of the CDR3: TGTGCCAGCAGGCCCACTAGCGGCTACAATGAGCAGTTCTTC.

J is TRBJ2-5 and V is TRBV12-3 or TRBV12-4; 10 bases match TRBD1. The junction had 5 bases not matched to a gene; V was cut back by 3 bases and J by 7 bases. The CDR3 is 14 residues long. CDR3 nucleotides: TGTGCCAGCAGTTTGAGGGGACAGGGGAGGACCCAGTACTTC. It is translated as CASSLRGQGRTQYF.

This clonotype was counted at least ten times. CDR3 protein: CASSQGGRTEAFF. The DNA for the CDR3 is TGTGCCAGCAGCCAAGGGGGGCGGACTGAAGCTTTCTTT. The chain uses TRBV14 and TRBJ1-1, with a possible D match to TRBD1 (6 bases). V was trimmed by 1 base and J by 5 bases, leaving 8 bases between them. The germline gives CDR1 SGHDN, CDR2 FVKESK. The CDR3 totals 13 residues.

This clonotype was recorded at least ten times. This rearrangement joins TRBV23-1 to TRBJ2-3; 10 bases map to TRBD2. TRBV23-1 falls under the ORF class, with uncertain function. The CDR3 is 15 residues long. The J segment lost 3 bases and the V segment lost 4 bases, leaving 4 bases of the junction unmatched. The chain's CDR3 is CASSRETSGTDTQYF. The CDR3 DNA follows: TGCGCCAGCAGTCGAGAGACTAGCGGGACAGATACGCAGTATTTT.

This clonotype showed up many times. V gene TRBV5-6 combines with J gene TRBJ1-2; D not resolved. CDR1 is SGHDT and CDR2 is YYEEEE in the germline V gene. Trimming took off 0 bases at V and 2 bases at J, with 8 bases between the two ends. The CDR3 has 14 amino acids. In DNA form, the CDR3 reads TGTGCCAGCAGCTTGGGCCAATCCAACTATGGCTACACCTTC. Protein product: CASSLGQSNYGYTF.

To note about this clonotype: Mismatch with germline at one junction end may stem from a read error. The rearrangement links TRBV6-1 to TRBJ2-3, with 10 bases that match TRBD2. Germline lookup yields CDR1 MNHNS and CDR2 SASEGT. The CDR3 has 14 amino acids. The CDR3 is CASNEAGGADTQYF. CDR3 nucleotides: TGTGCCAGCAATGAAGCGGGAGGGGCGGATACGCAGTATTTT.

This clonotype appeared many times. This sequence joins TRBV28 and TRBJ2-6; D not certain. The V gene's germline CDR1 is MDHEN and CDR2 SYDVKM. CDR3 size: 14 residues. Trimming shortened V by 5 bases and J by 1 base, and 6 bases separated the two germline ends. As DNA, the CDR3 is TGTGCCAGCAGTCAATTATCTGGGGCCAACGTCCTGACTTTC. Its protein is CASSQLSGANVLTF.

This clonotype was counted at least ten times. The chain uses TRBV28 and TRBJ2-1, with a weak D call TRBD2 (5 bases). Germline values: CDR1 MDHEN, CDR2 SYDVKM. CDR3 length: 14 amino acids. Trimming cost V 2 bases and J 9 bases, with 14 bases left between them. The CDR3 sequence is CASSLSPGRAEQFF. The CDR3 DNA follows: TGTGCCAGCAGTTTAAGTCCTGGGCGGGCTGAGCAGTTCTTC.

This clonotype showed up many times. This chain joins TRBV18 and TRBJ1-2; 7 positions agree with TRBD1. After removal of 3 bases from V and 8 bases from J, the junction contained 12 bases not matched to a gene. This CDR3 has 15 amino acids. Germline loops: CDR1 KGHSH, CDR2 LQKENI. The CDR3 nucleotides are TGTGCCAGCTCACCGACAGCGGATAGACAGGGAGGCTACACCTTC. It specifies CASSPTADRQGGYTF. The entire variable domain, with the rest obtained from reference TRBV18 and TRBJ1-2, is as follows: NAGVMQNPRHLVRRRGQEARLRCSPMKGHSHVYWYRQLPEEGLKFMVYLQKENIIDESGMPKERFSAEFPKEGPSILRIQQVVRGDSAAYFCASSPTADRQGGYTFGSGTRLTVV.

There are many counts of this clonotype. The CDR3 reads CATSREIRLTGNEGGKLFF. The CDR3 nucleotides are TGTGCCACCAGCAGAGAAATCCGGCTGACAGGGAACGAGGGGGGGAAACTGTTTTTT. This chain uses TRBV15 with TRBJ1-4; TRBD1 aligns across 7 bases. Germline trimming cut 0 bases from V and 11 bases from J; bases unmatched to any gene: 21. The CDR3 covers 19 residues. Looked up from germline, CDR1 is LNHNV and CDR2 is YYDKDF (reference sequence).

The V and J genes are TRBV5-1 and TRBJ2-5; either TRBD1 or TRBD2 may supply D (5 bases each). Trimming cost V 0 bases and J 6 bases, with 12 bases left between them. The germline CDR1 and CDR2 sequences are SGHRS and YFSETQ. The CDR3 covers 14 residues. The CDR3: CASSLVGQGQTQYF. The CDR3 bases are TGCGCCAGCAGCTTGGTGGGGCAGGGACAGACCCAGTACTTC.

This clonotype has ten or more counts. The gene calls are TRBV11-2 and TRBJ1-5; TRBD1 might be the D (5 bases). Germline V gene lookup returns CDR1 SGHAT and CDR2 FQNNGV. Trimming stripped 5 bases from V and 3 bases from J, with 14 bases between. This CDR3 is 15 amino acids long. CDR3 sequence (DNA): TGTGCCAGCAGCCCGACCGGACAACTCAATCAGCCCCAGCATTTT. This gives the protein CASSPTGQLNQPQHF.

This clonotype was counted at least ten times. This CDR3 reads CASSRFGTSGNEQFF. CDR3 nucleotide sequence: TGTGCCAGCAGCAGGTTCGGGACTAGCGGAAATGAGCAGTTCTTC. The chain links TRBV6-5 to TRBJ2-1, with TRBD2 identical over 11 bases. This CDR3 spans 15 amino acids. Germline-derived CDR1 and CDR2 are MNHEY and SVGAGI. Trimming at V came to 6 bases and at J to 7 bases, leaving 8 bases not matched to a gene.

The table lists this clonotype with many counts. V gene TRBV6-5 combines with J gene TRBJ1-1; no definite D call. In germline, CDR1 is MNHEY, CDR2 SVGAGI. Trimming took 0 bases from V and 0 from J, leaving 8 bases between them. This CDR3 is built from 15 residues. CDR3 in DNA: TGTGCCAGCAGTTACTCGACGGGCATGAACACTGAAGCTTTCTTT. Translating gives CASSYSTGMNTEAFF.

The table lists this clonotype with many counts. The chain joins TRBV30 to TRBJ2-1, with 8 bases fitting TRBD2. In germline, CDR1 is GTSNPN, CDR2 SVGIG (reference sequence). V lost 1 base and J lost 12; bases outside the gene matches: 5. CDR3 length: 12 amino acids. CDR3 nucleotide sequence: TGTGCCTGGAGTGAAGTAGCGGGAACGCAGTTCTTC. This gives the protein CAWSEVAGTQFF.

In its sample, this clonotype was seen many times. The chain uses TRBV29-1 and TRBJ2-5, with D perhaps TRBD2 (6 bases). Trimming removed 7 bases from V and 5 bases from J, with 14 bases in between. The CDR3 covers 12 residues. From germline, CDR1 is SQVTM and CDR2 ANQGSEA. CDR3 sequence: CSATSGRETQYF. The CDR3 nucleotides are TGCAGCGCTACCTCAGGGAGGGAGACCCAGTACTTC.

This clonotype showed up many times. DNA for the CDR3: TGTGCCAGCAGCTTAGTGACAGGGGGCGCTTACAATGAGCAGTTCTTC. It encodes CASSLVTGGAYNEQFF. The chain combines TRBV7-9 with TRBJ2-1, with TRBD1 identical over 10 bases. J lost 4 bases, V lost 1 base, and 4 bases had no gene match. The V gene's germline CDR1 is SEHNR and CDR2 FQNEAQ (reference sequence). This CDR3 has 16 amino acids.

V is TRBV19 and J is TRBJ1-1; 7 bases map to TRBD1. The CDR3 totals 18 residues. With 10 bases clipped from V and 3 bases from J, the junction kept 23 bases outside the gene matches. The germline gives CDR1 LNHDA, CDR2 SQIVND (reference sequence). Here the CDR3 reads CAIHPTARGQMKDTEAFF. Here the CDR3 DNA reads TGTGCCATCCACCCCACGGCTAGGGGGCAAATGAAGGACACTGAAGCTTTCTTT.

The gene calls are TRBV5-1 and TRBJ1-6; perhaps TRBD1 as D (5 bases). V shed 4 bases and J shed 8 bases, with 16 bases lying between them. The CDR3 spans 15 residues. Germline assignment: CDR1 SGHRS and CDR2 YFSETQ. The CDR3 spells CASSRDGAVDSPLHF. In nucleotides, the CDR3 is TGCGCCAGCAGCCGAGACGGGGCGGTAGATTCACCCCTCCACTTT.